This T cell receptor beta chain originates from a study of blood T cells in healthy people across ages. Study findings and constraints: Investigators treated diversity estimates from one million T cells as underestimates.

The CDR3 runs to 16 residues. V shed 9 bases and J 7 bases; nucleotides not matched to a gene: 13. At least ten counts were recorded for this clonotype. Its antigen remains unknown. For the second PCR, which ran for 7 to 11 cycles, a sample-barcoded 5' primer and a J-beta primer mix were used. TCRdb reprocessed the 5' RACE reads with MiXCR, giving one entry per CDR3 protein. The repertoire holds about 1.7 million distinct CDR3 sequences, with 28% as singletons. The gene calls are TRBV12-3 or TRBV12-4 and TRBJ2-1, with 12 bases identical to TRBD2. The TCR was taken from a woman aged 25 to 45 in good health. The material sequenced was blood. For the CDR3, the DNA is TGTGCCAGTAGCGAAAGAGGACTAGCGGGGCGGAATGAGCAGTTCTTC. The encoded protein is CASSERGLAGRNEQFF.